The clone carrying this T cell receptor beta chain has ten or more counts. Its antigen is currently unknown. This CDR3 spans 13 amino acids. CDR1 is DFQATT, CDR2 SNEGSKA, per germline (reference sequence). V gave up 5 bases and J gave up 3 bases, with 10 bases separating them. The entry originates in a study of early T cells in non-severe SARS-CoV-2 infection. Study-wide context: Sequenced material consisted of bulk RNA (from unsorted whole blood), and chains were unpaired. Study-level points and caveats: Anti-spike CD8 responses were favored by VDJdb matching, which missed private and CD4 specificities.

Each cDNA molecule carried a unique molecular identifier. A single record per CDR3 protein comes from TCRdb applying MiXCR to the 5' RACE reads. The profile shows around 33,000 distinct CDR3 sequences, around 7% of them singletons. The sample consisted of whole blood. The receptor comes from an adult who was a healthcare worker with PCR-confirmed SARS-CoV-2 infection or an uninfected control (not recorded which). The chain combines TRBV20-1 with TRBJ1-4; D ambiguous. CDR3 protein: CSAERGANEKLFF. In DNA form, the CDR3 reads TGCAGTGCTGAGCGGGGAGCTAATGAAAAACTGTTTTTT.